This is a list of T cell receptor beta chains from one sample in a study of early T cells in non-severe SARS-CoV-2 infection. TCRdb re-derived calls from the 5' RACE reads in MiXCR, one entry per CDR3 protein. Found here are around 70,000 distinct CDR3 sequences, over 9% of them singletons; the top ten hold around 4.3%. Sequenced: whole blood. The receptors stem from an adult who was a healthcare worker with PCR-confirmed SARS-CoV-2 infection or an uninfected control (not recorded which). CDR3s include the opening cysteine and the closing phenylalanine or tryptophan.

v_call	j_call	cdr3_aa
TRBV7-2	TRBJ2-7	CASSPVRGRAYEQYF
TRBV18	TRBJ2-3	CASSPSWDPVDTQYF
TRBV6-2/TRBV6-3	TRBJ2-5	CASSDPRQGQETQYF
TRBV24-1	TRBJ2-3	CATSEYGLGSTDTQYF
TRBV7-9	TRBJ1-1	CASSLKSETKAFF
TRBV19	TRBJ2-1	CASSFASGRALGEQFF
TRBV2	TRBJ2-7	CASSPGTSNNEQYF
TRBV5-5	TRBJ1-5	CASSPGPGFPQHF
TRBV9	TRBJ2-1	CASSGGTSGPYEQFF
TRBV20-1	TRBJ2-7	CSAREGGPGNEQYF
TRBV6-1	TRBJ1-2	CASSSGTGRDGYTF
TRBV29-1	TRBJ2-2	CSVKRMNTGELFF
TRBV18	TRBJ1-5	CASSPTGDWRQPQHF
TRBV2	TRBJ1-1	CASTLELDRIPFF
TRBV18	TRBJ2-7	CASSPTGSYEQYF
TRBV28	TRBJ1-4	CASSFQRGKLFF
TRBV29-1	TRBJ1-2	CSVDSQDDYGYTF
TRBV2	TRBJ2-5	CASSEGSRETQYF
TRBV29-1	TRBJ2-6	CSVGSTGSTGANVLTF
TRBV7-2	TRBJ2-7	CASSPQQGLYSGSSHEQYF
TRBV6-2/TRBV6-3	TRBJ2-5	CASKTRVKTQYF
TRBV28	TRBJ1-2	CASSGDRVYGYTF
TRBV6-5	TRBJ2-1	CASSDPGGTSRGNEQFF
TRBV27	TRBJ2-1	CASSLRGGRQGSNEQFF
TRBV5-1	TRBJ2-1	CASSWTSGPYNEQFF
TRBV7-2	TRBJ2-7	CASSLGLLYEQYF
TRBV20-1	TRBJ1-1	CSAGRAGGYPEAFF
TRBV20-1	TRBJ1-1	CSAGQQANTEAFF
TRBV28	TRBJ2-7	CASSPGGGLAGYGQYF
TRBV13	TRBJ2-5	CASSPGRARYQETQYF